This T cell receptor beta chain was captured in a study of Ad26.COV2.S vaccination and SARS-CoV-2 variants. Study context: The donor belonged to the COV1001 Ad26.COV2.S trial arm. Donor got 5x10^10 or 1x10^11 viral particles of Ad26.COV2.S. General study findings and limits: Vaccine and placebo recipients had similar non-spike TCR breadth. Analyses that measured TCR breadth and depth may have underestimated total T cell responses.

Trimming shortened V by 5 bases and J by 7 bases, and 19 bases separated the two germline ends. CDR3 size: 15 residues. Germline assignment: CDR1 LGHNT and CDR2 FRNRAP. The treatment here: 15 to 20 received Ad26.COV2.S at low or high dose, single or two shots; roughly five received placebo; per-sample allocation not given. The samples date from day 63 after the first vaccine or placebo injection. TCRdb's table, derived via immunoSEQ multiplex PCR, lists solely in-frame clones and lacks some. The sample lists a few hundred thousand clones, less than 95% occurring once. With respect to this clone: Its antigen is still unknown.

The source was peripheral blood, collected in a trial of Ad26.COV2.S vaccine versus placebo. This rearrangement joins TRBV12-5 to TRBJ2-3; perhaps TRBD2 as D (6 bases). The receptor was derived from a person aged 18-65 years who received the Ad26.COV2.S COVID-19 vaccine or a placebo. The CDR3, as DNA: TGTGCTAGTGGTCTCTCGGAGGGGATTCCAAATACGCAGTATTTT. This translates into CASGLSEGIPNTQYF.